These 18 T cell receptor beta chains share one sample of origin, sequenced in a study of T cells after yellow fever vaccination. TCRdb reanalysed the 5' RACE reads using MiXCR and keeps one entry per CDR3 protein. Of hundreds of thousands of distinct CDR3 sequences listed, 4.1% are singletons. Sequencing used PBMCs, obtained 5 days after the yellow fever booster vaccination. The receptors come from a young man who received the YFV17D yellow fever vaccine.

This clonotype was recorded a few times. The genes are TRBV27 and TRBJ1-5; no clear D. The CDR3 has 15 residues. V lost 5 bases and J lost 6, with 17 bases in between. Germline CDR1 MNHEY, CDR2 SMNVEV (reference sequence). CDR3 DNA sequence: TGTGCCAGCAGTCCCGAAAAAAGTAGGGTTCAGCCCCAGCATTTT. It yields the protein CASSPEKSRVQPQHF.

This clonotype was seen more than once but under ten times. The genes are TRBV5-1 and TRBJ1-2; 8 bases are a match to TRBD1. There are 14 residues in the CDR3. V shed 6 bases and J 3 bases; nucleotides not matched to a gene: 7. Germline loops: CDR1 SGHRS, CDR2 YFSETQ. The DNA for the CDR3 is TGCGCCAGCACCAGGACAGGGTCGGACTATGGCTACACCTTC. It encodes CASTRTGSDYGYTF.

This clonotype was seen more than once but under ten times. V is TRBV5-1 and J is TRBJ2-1; the D gene is possibly TRBD1 (5 bases). Germline-derived CDR1 and CDR2 are SGHRS and YFSETQ. V was pared by 4 bases and J by 8 bases, with 13 bases between. CDR3 length: 13 amino acids. As DNA, the CDR3 is TGCGCCAGCAGCCCACTCAGGGTTGATGAGCAGTTCTTC. This encodes CASSPLRVDEQFF.

At least ten counts were recorded for this clonotype. The chain combines TRBV7-2 with TRBJ2-5; TRBD2 is a possible D gene (6 bases). The V gene's germline CDR1 is SGHTA and CDR2 FQGNSA. Trimming stripped 5 bases from V and 6 bases from J, with 31 bases between. This CDR3 has 19 residues. CDR3 in DNA: TGTGCCAGCAGCCTAAACCGGGGAGCTTCGTATCCGGGGGACCAGACCCAGTACTTC. This encodes CASSLNRGASYPGDQTQYF.

This clonotype was counted between two and nine times. The rearrangement joins TRBV6-1 to TRBJ2-5; D is ambiguous. The CDR3 covers 14 residues. Trimming pared 6 bases from V and 4 bases from J, leaving 15 bases between. Germline CDR1 and CDR2: MNHNS and SASEGT. The CDR3 is CASRADLGRETQYF. Written as DNA, the CDR3 is TGTGCCAGCAGGGCCGACTTAGGGCGAGAGACCCAGTACTTC.

The V call is TRBV29-1, the J call TRBJ1-2; tentative D call: TRBD1 (5 bases). The CDR3 sequence is 14 residues long. Per germline, CDR1 SQVTM and CDR2 ANQGSEA. With 0 bases removed from V and 0 bases from J, the gap between germline ends came to 8 bases. Here the CDR3 reads CSVEDRGANYGYTF. The CDR3 DNA is TGCAGCGTTGAAGATCGGGGCGCTAACTATGGCTACACCTTC.

This chain connects TRBV29-1 to TRBJ2-1, with a possible D match to TRBD2 (6 bases). V was shortened by 2 bases and J by 0 bases, with 11 bases between the two germline ends. CDR3 length: 15 residues. CDR1 is SQVTM, CDR2 ANQGSEA, per germline. The CDR3 DNA follows: TGCAGCGTTGAAAGCGGGTCGAGCTCCTACAATGAGCAGTTCTTC. Protein product: CSVESGSSSYNEQFF.

The chain joins TRBV5-1 to TRBJ2-1; perhaps TRBD1 as D (6 bases). Trimming shortened V by 1 base and J by 8 bases, and 22 bases separated the two germline ends. This CDR3 region has 17 residues. Germline-derived CDR1 and CDR2 are SGHRS and YFSETQ. The CDR3 nucleotides are TGCGCCAGCAGCTTGATAACGACCGGGACAATGTACGATGAGCAGTTCTTC. Its protein is CASSLITTGTMYDEQFF.

The chain is built from TRBV10-3 and TRBJ2-1; D is ambiguous. Deletions cut 8 bases from V and 3 bases from J, with 8 bases between. The CDR3 has 12 amino acids. CDR1 ENHRY and CDR2 SYGVKD come from the germline V gene. The CDR3 region is CAIGRLYNEQFF. The CDR3 DNA sequence: TGTGCCATCGGGCGGCTCTACAATGAGCAGTTCTTC.

This clonotype has a handful of counts. The J gene is TRBJ2-1, the V gene TRBV7-2; TRBD2 aligns across 7 bases. CDR1 and CDR2 from the germline V gene are SGHTA and FQGNSA. The CDR3 is 15 residues long. J was trimmed by 6 bases and V by 4 bases; bases with no gene match: 9. Here the CDR3 reads CASSSRPGGVNEQFF. Written as DNA, the CDR3 is TGTGCCAGCAGCTCGCGACCGGGGGGTGTCAATGAGCAGTTCTTC.

V gene TRBV5-6 combines with J gene TRBJ1-2; D is unclear. In germline, CDR1 is SGHDT, CDR2 YYEEEE. V was shortened by 2 bases and J by 7 bases, with 6 bases between the two germline ends. The CDR3 contains 11 residues. The CDR3: CASSFEVGYTF. In DNA, the CDR3 is TGTGCCAGCAGCTTCGAGGTTGGCTACACCTTC.

This clonotype has a count of ten or more. The V call is TRBV15, the J call TRBJ2-3; 7 positions match TRBD1. V gave up 5 bases and J gave up 10 bases; unmatched junction bases: 6. Germline CDR1 LNHNV, CDR2 YYDKDF (reference sequence). This CDR3 is 12 amino acids long. CDR3: CATSGTTGSQYF. In DNA, the CDR3 is TGTGCCACCAGCGGAACGACAGGGTCGCAGTATTTT.

In this sample, this clonotype turned up a few times. CDR3 nucleotides: TGTGCCAGCAGCCAAGAAGGGTCCCCAGGGGGGAATACGCAGTATTTT. Protein product: CASSQEGSPGGNTQYF. The chain combines TRBV4-2 with TRBJ2-3; tentative D call: TRBD1 (7 bases). The CDR3 is 16 residues long. Germline-derived CDR1 and CDR2 are LGHNA and YNFKEQ. V was trimmed by 0 bases and J by 7 bases, leaving 17 bases between them.

This clonotype was seen a few times. The genes are TRBV20-1 and TRBJ1-2; TRBD1 is a possible D gene (5 bases). There are 11 residues in the CDR3. Germline CDR1 and CDR2: DFQATT and SNEGSKA (reference sequence). Trimming took off 6 bases at V and 5 bases at J, with 10 bases between the two ends. CDR3 in amino acids: CSAPRAYGYTF. For the CDR3, the DNA is TGCAGTGCCCCCAGGGCGTATGGCTACACCTTC.

This clonotype was picked up a small number of times. The chain has TRBV11-2 and TRBJ2-3; 11 nucleotides align to TRBD1. The CDR3 extends over 17 amino acids. The J segment lost 1 base and the V segment lost 4 bases, leaving 7 bases of the junction unmatched. The germline CDR1 and CDR2 sequences are SGHAT and FQNNGV. In DNA form, the CDR3 reads TGTGCCAGCAGCTCCGACCGGGACAGGGGGGGCACAGATACGCAGTATTTT. Encoded protein: CASSSDRDRGGTDTQYF.

This clonotype was seen ten or more times. The rearrangement joins TRBV29-1 to TRBJ2-1; tentative D call: TRBD2 (6 bases). Looked up from germline, CDR1 is SQVTM and CDR2 is ANQGSEA. The CDR3 loop spans 14 amino acids. Trimming stripped 5 bases from V and 0 bases from J, with 11 bases between. CDR3 sequence reads: CSVSRGLSYNEQFF. The CDR3 region has the DNA TGCAGCGTTTCGCGGGGCCTCTCCTACAATGAGCAGTTCTTC.

The V gene is TRBV5-1, the J gene TRBJ1-5; D gene unclear. Germline V gene data show CDR1 as SGHRS and CDR2 as YFSETQ. Trimming took 0 bases from V and 5 from J, leaving 9 bases between them. This CDR3 comprises 14 residues. CDR3 residues: CASSLGADDQPQHF. CDR3 sequence (DNA): TGCGCCAGCAGCTTGGGGGCCGACGATCAGCCCCAGCATTTT.

This sequence joins TRBV7-9 and TRBJ1-1; D ambiguous. The CDR3 is made up of 12 amino acids. Trimming removed 7 bases at V and 1 base at J, with 7 bases between. Germline V gene sequence: CDR1 SEHNR, CDR2 FQNEAQ (reference sequence). The CDR3 loop is CASIGRNTEAFF. DNA for the CDR3: TGTGCCAGCATAGGAAGGAACACTGAAGCTTTCTTT.